What follows are 27 T cell receptor beta chains derived from one specimen sequenced in a study of PD-1 blockade in classical Hodgkin lymphoma. The method was immunoSEQ multiplex PCR; TCRdb's version includes in-frame clones alone and lacks a portion of them. The data contain around 8,000 clones, around 84% of them singletons. Each patient experienced a relapse that followed autologous stem cell transplantation, and brentuximab vedotin exposure varied. CD8+ T cell isolation from thawed PBMCs was performed by magnetic negative selection. The source material was CD8+ T cells from blood, sampled at baseline. All receptors derive from a human donor with classical Hodgkin lymphoma.

V gene TRBV7-6 combines with J gene TRBJ2-5; D uncertain. The DNA end is more similar to TRBJ2-7, so the J call may be wrong. This CDR3 is 11 amino acids long. Germline V gene sequence: CDR1 SGHVS, CDR2 FNYEAQ. CDR3 sequence (DNA): TGTGCCAGCAGCTCAGGTTTCGAGCAGTACTTC. The encoded protein is CASSSGFEQYF.

The genes are TRBV19 and TRBJ2-1; unclear D gene. The CDR3 has 12 amino acids. V was cut by 7 bases and J by 4 bases, with 8 bases left in between. The V gene's germline CDR1 is LNHDA and CDR2 SQIVND (reference sequence). CDR3: CASIGGYNEQFF. CDR3 bases: TGTGCCAGTATCGGTGGATACAATGAGCAGTTCTTC. The whole variable domain, filled in from reference TRBV19 and TRBJ2-1, reads DGGITQSPKYLFRKEGQNVTLSCEQNLNHDAMYWYRQDPGQGLRLIYYSQIVNDFQKGDIAEGYSVSREKKESFPLTVTSAQKNPTAFYLCASIGGYNEQFFGPGTRLTVL.

The chain couples TRBV10-2 to TRBJ1-2, with a tentative D call TRBD1 (5 bases). The CDR3 runs 15 residues. V lost 8 bases to trimming and J lost 1 base, with 17 bases between them. Germline V lookup: CDR1 WSHSY, CDR2 SAAADI. CDR3 residues: CASGRLGEINYGYTF. The CDR3, as DNA: TGCGCCAGCGGCAGATTGGGGGAGATTAACTATGGCTACACCTTC.

The J gene is TRBJ1-4, the V gene TRBV7-6, with TRBD1 identical over 7 bases. The germline CDR1 and CDR2 sequences are SGHVS and FNYEAQ. CDR3 length: 14 amino acids. V shed 0 bases and J 8 bases; nucleotides not matched to a gene: 3. The CDR3 sequence is CASSLARGQEKLFF. The CDR3 nucleotides are TGTGCCAGCAGCTTAGCAAGGGGGCAAGAAAAACTGTTTTTT.

The chain links TRBV29-1 to TRBJ2-3; D unclear. There are 12 residues in the CDR3. Looked up from germline, CDR1 is SQVTM and CDR2 is ANQGSEA. V lost 7 bases and J lost 0, with 8 bases in between. For the CDR3, the DNA is TGCAGCGCGGTGACTAGCACAGATACGCAGTATTTT. Translation: CSAVTSTDTQYF.

The rearrangement joins TRBV7-9 to TRBJ2-7, with 7 nucleotides matching TRBD2. The germline gives CDR1 SEHNR, CDR2 FQNEAQ (reference sequence). CDR3 length: 15 amino acids. Trimming cost V 7 bases and J 6 bases; bases outside gene matches: 15. The CDR3 is CASTKTTERGREQYF. In nucleotides, the CDR3 is TGTGCCAGCACCAAAACGACGGAGCGGGGACGCGAGCAGTACTTC.

V usage is TRBV27 and J usage is TRBJ2-1, with a tentative D call TRBD1 (5 bases). The germline gives CDR1 MNHEY, CDR2 SMNVEV (reference sequence). This CDR3 comprises 15 residues. V lost 0 bases, J lost 3 bases, and 9 bases lay in between. The CDR3 bases are TGTGCCAGCAGTTTATCAGGGGTCGTCTACAATGAGCAGTTCTTC. This gives the protein CASSLSGVVYNEQFF.

This chain joins TRBV13 and TRBJ2-5; D may be TRBD2 (7 bases). V dropped 5 bases and J dropped 5 bases, with 15 bases sitting between them. The germline V gene encodes CDR1 PRHDT and CDR2 FYEKMQ (reference sequence). This CDR3 has 14 residues. As DNA, the CDR3 is TGTGCCAGCAGCCAGAGGGGGGGCAGGGAGACCCAGTACTTC. Translating gives CASSQRGGRETQYF.

The rearrangement uses TRBV28 and TRBJ2-1; no definite D call. The germline V gene encodes CDR1 MDHEN and CDR2 SYDVKM. The CDR3 is 13 residues long. V lost 6 bases to trimming and J lost 4 bases, with 10 bases between them. Here the CDR3 reads CASSPQTYNEQFF. The CDR3 region has the DNA TGTGCCAGCAGCCCTCAAACTTACAATGAGCAGTTCTTC. Variable domain in full (rest from reference TRBV28 and TRBJ2-1): DVKVTQSSRYLVKRTGEKVFLECVQDMDHENMFWYRQDPGLGLRLIYFSYDVKMKEKGDIPEGYSVSREKKERFSLILESASTNQTSMYLCASSPQTYNEQFFGPGTRLTVL.

The rearrangement joins TRBV5-1 to TRBJ2-7; D remains ambiguous. V gave up 0 bases and J gave up 5 bases, with 9 bases separating them. The CDR3 extends over 13 amino acids. The V gene's germline CDR1 is SGHRS and CDR2 YFSETQ. The CDR3 region is CASSLALYHEQYF. The CDR3 region has the DNA TGCGCCAGCAGCTTGGCCCTGTATCACGAGCAGTACTTC.

The chain uses TRBV7-9 and TRBJ2-7; unclear D gene. This CDR3 is 13 amino acids long. CDR1 is SEHNR, CDR2 FQNEAQ, per germline (reference sequence). Trimming shortened V by 1 base and J by 2 bases, and 6 bases separated the two germline ends. Here the CDR3 DNA reads TGTGCCAGCAGCTTAGTCGGCCCCTACGAGCAGTACTTC. It codes for CASSLVGPYEQYF.

The rearrangement uses TRBV13 and TRBJ1-3; D remains unclear. Per germline, CDR1 PRHDT and CDR2 FYEKMQ (reference sequence). This CDR3 comprises 15 residues. The V gene lost 0 bases and the J gene lost 2 bases, with 8 bases spanning the gap. Written as DNA, the CDR3 is TGTGCCAGCAGCTTAGGCCCTGGGCCTGGAAACACCATATATTTT. Encoded protein: CASSLGPGPGNTIYF.

This clone occurred once. The CDR3 nucleotides read TGTGCCAGCAGCTCTGGGACAGACAATCAGCCCCAGCATTTT. It encodes CASSSGTDNQPQHF. The chain combines TRBV5-4 with TRBJ1-5, with 7 nucleotides matching TRBD1. Unmatched junction bases numbered 3, after V lost 3 bases and J lost 3 bases. The CDR3 is 14 residues long. Germline V CDR1 and CDR2: SGHNT, YYREEE (reference sequence).

The V and J genes are TRBV6-5 and TRBJ1-2; the D is unclear. The length of the CDR3 is 14 residues. V dropped 7 bases and J dropped 6 bases, with 18 bases sitting between them. Germline CDR1 reads MNHEY; CDR2 reads SVGAGI. CDR3: CASMGPGRIHGYTF. CDR3 nucleotides: TGTGCCAGCATGGGCCCGGGCAGGATTCATGGCTACACCTTC.

The chain joins TRBV25-1 to TRBJ1-3; no clear D. Germline V CDR1 and CDR2: MGHDK, SYGVNS. The CDR3 has 15 residues. Trimming took 1 base from V and 1 from J, leaving 8 bases between them. The CDR3 here is CASSEWEQSGNTIYF. For the CDR3, the DNA is TGTGCCAGCAGTGAATGGGAGCAATCTGGAAACACCATATATTTT.

CDR3 nucleotides: TGCAGCGTTAGCGCTAGCGTCGGATTAGCTAGCACAGATACGCAGTATTTT. Amino acid sequence: CSVSASVGLASTDTQYF. The chain employs TRBV29-1 and TRBJ2-3; tentative D call: TRBD2 (6 bases). The V end was cut by 5 bases, the J end by 0 bases, with 21 bases between. CDR1 SQVTM and CDR2 ANQGSEA come from the germline V gene. The CDR3 has 17 amino acids.

The chain joins TRBV7-2 to TRBJ2-5; TRBD1 matches at 8 bases. CDR1 and CDR2 (germline): SGHTA, FQGNSA. The CDR3 covers 14 residues. Germline trimming cut 5 bases from V and 5 bases from J; bases unmatched to any gene: 7. DNA of the CDR3: TGTGCCAGCAGCCAAGACAGGGGTTGGGAGACCCAGTACTTC. It translates to CASSQDRGWETQYF.

The rearrangement joins TRBV13 to TRBJ1-5; D is unresolved. In germline, CDR1 is PRHDT, CDR2 FYEKMQ (reference sequence). The V and J ends lost 4 bases and 5 bases respectively, with 6 bases between them. This CDR3 has 12 amino acids. CDR3 in amino acids: CASSSGDQPQHF. In DNA, the CDR3 is TGTGCCAGCAGCTCCGGGGATCAGCCCCAGCATTTT.

In DNA, the CDR3 is TGTGCCAGCAGCCAAGAGGAATCTAGCGGAAGCACAGATACGCAGTATTTT. It is translated as CASSQEESSGSTDTQYF. The rearrangement uses TRBV4-2 and TRBJ2-3; 7 nucleotides match TRBD2. The J segment lost 0 bases and the V segment lost 0 bases, leaving 6 bases of the junction unmatched. Germline CDR1 LGHNA, CDR2 YNFKEQ. The CDR3 is made up of 17 amino acids.

This chain links TRBV10-2 with TRBJ2-1; D remains ambiguous. The length of the CDR3 is 11 residues. Between the trimmed V and J ends, which lost 3 bases and 8 bases, there was a span of 5 bases. Looked up from germline, CDR1 is WSHSY and CDR2 is SAAADI. The chain's CDR3 is CASSDRHEQFF. The DNA of the CDR3 is TGCGCCAGCAGTGATCGGCATGAGCAGTTCTTC.

This chain connects TRBV5-4 to TRBJ2-1; 7 bases are shared with TRBD2. Germline V gene lookup returns CDR1 SGHNT and CDR2 YYREEE (reference sequence). V shed 7 bases and J 3 bases; nucleotides not matched to a gene: 1. CDR3 length: 12 residues. CDR3 in amino acids: CASRDYYNEQFF. DNA for the CDR3: TGTGCCAGCCGGGACTACTACAATGAGCAGTTCTTC.

The rearrangement links TRBV19 to TRBJ2-1; D remains ambiguous. The CDR3 runs 12 residues. The V end lost 5 bases, the J end lost 5 bases, and 7 bases lay between the germline ends. Germline V CDR1 and CDR2: LNHDA, SQIVND (reference sequence). The CDR3 DNA is TGTGCCAGTAGTTTTGCGGACAATGAGCAGTTCTTC. Protein sequence: CASSFADNEQFF.

V usage is TRBV6-5 and J usage is TRBJ2-7; D unclear. This CDR3 spans 14 amino acids. The V end was cut by 4 bases, the J end by 0 bases, with 10 bases between. Germline CDR1 reads MNHEY; CDR2 reads SVGAGI. The CDR3 protein is CASSFYPDSYEQYF. CDR3 bases: TGTGCCAGCAGTTTTTATCCAGACTCCTACGAGCAGTACTTC.

This clone was counted a single time. The chain employs TRBV7-8 and TRBJ1-5; unclear D gene. This CDR3 has 15 amino acids. Trimming took off 0 bases at V and 6 bases at J, with 12 bases between the two ends. Germline-derived CDR1 and CDR2 are SGHVS and FQNEAQ. The CDR3 protein is CASSLAGRDSQPQHF. The DNA for the CDR3 is TGTGCCAGCAGCTTAGCAGGGAGGGATTCTCAGCCCCAGCATTTT.

This clone came up once. The V gene is TRBV4-1, the J gene TRBJ2-3, with D perhaps matching TRBD1 or TRBD2 (5 bases each). The CDR3 has 16 residues. CDR1 is MGHRA, CDR2 YSYEKL, per germline. V lost 5 bases and J 3 bases, leaving 18 bases between the germline ends. The CDR3, as DNA: TGCGCCAGCAGCACCACGGGACCCCTCCCGACAGATACGCAGTATTTT. Its protein is CASSTTGPLPTDTQYF.

CDR3 sequence reads: CASSLYENSGTSNYGYTF. The CDR3 DNA is TGTGCCAGCAGCTTATATGAGAATTCAGGGACATCTAACTATGGCTACACCTTC. V is TRBV7-6 and J is TRBJ1-2, with a weak D call TRBD1 (6 bases). Germline CDR1 is SGHVS and CDR2 is FNYEAQ. Trimming cost V 2 bases and J 0 bases, with 19 bases left between them. This CDR3 has 18 residues.

V and J are TRBV5-1 and TRBJ2-1; tentatively, D is TRBD1 (6 bases). The germline CDR1 and CDR2 sequences are SGHRS and YFSETQ. Between the trimmed V and J ends, which lost 5 bases and 2 bases, there was a span of 8 bases. The length of the CDR3 is 13 residues. The CDR3 sequence is CASRDRTYNEQFF. For the CDR3, the DNA is TGCGCCAGCAGAGACAGGACCTACAATGAGCAGTTCTTC. Full variable domain (remainder filled in from reference TRBV5-1 and TRBJ2-1): KAGVTQTPRYLIKTRGQQVTLSCSPISGHRSVSWYQQTPGQGLQFLFEYFSETQRNKGNFPGRFSGRQFSNSRSEMNVSTLELGDSALYLCASRDRTYNEQFFGPGTRLTVL.